This TCR beta chain stems from a study of T cell changes during pregnancy in multiple sclerosis. The length of the CDR3 is 14 residues. The V gene end was trimmed by 0 bases and the J gene end by 9 bases; junction bases not matched to a gene: 6. The V gene's germline CDR1 is SGHRS and CDR2 YFSETQ. This clone was picked up a small number of times. Generated by immunoSEQ multiplex PCR, the TCRdb table keeps only in-frame clones and is missing some. The sample shows roughly 48,000 clones, roughly 92% of them seen only once. This sequence joins TRBV5-1 and TRBJ1-5, with 7 bases fitting TRBD1. Specimen: CD4+ T cells from peripheral blood mononuclear cells, collected in the second trimester of pregnancy. This sequence was found in a female donor in good health, enrolled as a control in a pregnancy study. CDR3 nucleotides: TGCGCCAGCAGCTTGGAGGGGGCGAATGGGCCCCAGCATTTT. Its protein is CASSLEGANGPQHF.